The T cell receptor beta chain under discussion was sequenced for a study of blood T cell repertoires in COVID-19. TCRdb's table, derived via immunoSEQ multiplex PCR, lists solely in-frame clones and lacks some. The data contain 180,000 or so clones, around 86% of them singletons. Concerning this clone itself: One base away lies a much larger clone, so this may be a sequencing read error.

This CDR3 is 15 amino acids long. CDR1 and CDR2 from the germline V gene are SGHNT and YYREEE (reference sequence). The ends were cut back, 6 bases at V and 2 bases at J, with 12 bases in the middle. The J gene is TRBJ2-6, the V gene TRBV5-4; TRBD2 might be the D (5 bases). The sequence was obtained from a man between 60 and 70 years old with acute or convalescent COVID-19. The sequenced sample was peripheral blood. The CDR3 is CASTLFGAGANVLTF. DNA for the CDR3: TGTGCCAGCACCCTTTTCGGGGCTGGGGCCAACGTCCTGACTTTC. The variable domain in full, completed from reference TRBV5-4 and TRBJ2-6, reads ETGVTQSPTHLIKTRGQQVTLRCSSQSGHNTVSWYQQALGQGPQFIFQYYREEENGRGNFPPRFSGLQFPNYSSELNVNALELDDSALYLCASTLFGAGANVLTFGAGSRLTVL.